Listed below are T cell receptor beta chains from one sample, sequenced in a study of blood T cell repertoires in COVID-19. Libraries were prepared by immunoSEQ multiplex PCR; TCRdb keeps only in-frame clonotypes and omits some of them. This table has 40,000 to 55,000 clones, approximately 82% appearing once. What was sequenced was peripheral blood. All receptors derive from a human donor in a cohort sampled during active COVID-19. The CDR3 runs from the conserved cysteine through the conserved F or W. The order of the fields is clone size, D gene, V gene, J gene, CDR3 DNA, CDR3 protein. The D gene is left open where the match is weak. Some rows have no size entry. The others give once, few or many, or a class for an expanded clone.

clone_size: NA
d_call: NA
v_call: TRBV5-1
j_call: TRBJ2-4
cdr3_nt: TGCGCCAGCAGCTTGGGAACACTGGGCCACATTCAGTACTTC
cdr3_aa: CASSLGTLGHIQYF

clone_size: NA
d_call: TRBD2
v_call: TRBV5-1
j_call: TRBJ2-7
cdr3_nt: TGCGCCAGCAGCAGGGGACTAGCGGGGGTAAAATACGAGCAGTACTTC
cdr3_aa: CASSRGLAGVKYEQYF

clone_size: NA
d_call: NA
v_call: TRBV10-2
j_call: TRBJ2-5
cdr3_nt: TGCGCCAGCAGGAGGGGGGGAGAGGGGCGAGAGACCCAGTACTTC
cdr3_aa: CASRRGGEGRETQYF

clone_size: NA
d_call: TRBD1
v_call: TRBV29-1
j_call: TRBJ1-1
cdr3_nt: TGCAGCGTTCTCCAGGGGGGACAGGGGAGAGCTTTCTTT
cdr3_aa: CSVLQGGQGRAFF

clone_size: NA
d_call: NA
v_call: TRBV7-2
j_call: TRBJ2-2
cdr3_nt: TGTGCCAGCAGCCCGGAACTAGCCGGAGGCGGGGAGCTGTTTTTT
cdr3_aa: CASSPELAGGGELFF

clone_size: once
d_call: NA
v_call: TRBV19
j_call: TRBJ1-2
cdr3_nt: TGTGCCAGTAGTATAGATAACGGGATTAGTAGCTACACCTTC
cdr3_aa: CASSIDNGISSYTF

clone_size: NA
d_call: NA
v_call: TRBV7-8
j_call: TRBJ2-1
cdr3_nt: TGTGCCAGCAGACCAAGCGGATACTCAGGTTTGAACCAGTTCTTC
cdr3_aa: CASRPSGYSGLNQFF

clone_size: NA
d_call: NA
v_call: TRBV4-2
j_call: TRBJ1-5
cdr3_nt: TGTGCCAGCAGCCAAGCGTCACCTAATAGCAATCAGCCCCAGCATTTT
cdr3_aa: CASSQASPNSNQPQHF

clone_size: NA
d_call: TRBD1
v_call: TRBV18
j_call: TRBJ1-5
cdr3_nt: TGTGCCAGCTCAATATCCGGGACAGGGGGCGGTTGGCAGCCCCAGCATTTT
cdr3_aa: CASSISGTGGGWQPQHF

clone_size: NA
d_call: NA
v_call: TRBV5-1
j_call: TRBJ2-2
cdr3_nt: TGCGCCAGCAGCATTCAGGGCCTTAACACCGGGGAGCTGTTTTTT
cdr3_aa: CASSIQGLNTGELFF

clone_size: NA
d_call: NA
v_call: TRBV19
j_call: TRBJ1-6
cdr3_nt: TGTGCCAGTGGGAGGTGGGAGGATACTTCACCCCTCCACTTT
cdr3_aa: CASGRWEDTSPLHF

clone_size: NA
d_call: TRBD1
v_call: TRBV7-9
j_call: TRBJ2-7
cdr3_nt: TGTGCCAGCAGCCGGGGACAGTTCTACGAGCAGTACTTC
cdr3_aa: CASSRGQFYEQYF

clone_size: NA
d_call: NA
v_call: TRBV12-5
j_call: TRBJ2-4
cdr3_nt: TGTGCTAGTGGTCCCGGGACATCAGGGCCACTAGCCAAAAACATTCAGTACTTC
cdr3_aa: CASGPGTSGPLAKNIQYF

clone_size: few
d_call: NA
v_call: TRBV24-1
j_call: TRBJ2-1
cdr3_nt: TGTGCCACCAGTGATACCAGGGTTTTCTACAATGAGCAGTTCTTC
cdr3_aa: CATSDTRVFYNEQFF